This TCR beta chain is drawn from a study of identical twins. TCRdb reprocessed the 5' RACE reads via MiXCR and lists one record per CDR3 protein. The table lists about 520,000 distinct CDR3 sequences, roughly a fifth of them singletons. Between the trimmed V and J ends, which lost 5 bases and 8 bases, there was a span of 6 bases. This CDR3 spans 10 amino acids. CDR1 and CDR2 from the germline V gene are SGHVS and FNYEAQ. These records were also assigned to another study, of T cells expressing NK-cell markers.

Sequences were obtained from CD4+ T cells sorted from blood. The clonotype comes from a woman aged 18-29 years in good health. The J gene is TRBJ1-1, the V gene TRBV7-6, with D unresolved. The CDR3 loop reads CASSPREAFF. DNA of the CDR3: TGTGCCAGCAGCCCCAGGGAAGCTTTCTTT.